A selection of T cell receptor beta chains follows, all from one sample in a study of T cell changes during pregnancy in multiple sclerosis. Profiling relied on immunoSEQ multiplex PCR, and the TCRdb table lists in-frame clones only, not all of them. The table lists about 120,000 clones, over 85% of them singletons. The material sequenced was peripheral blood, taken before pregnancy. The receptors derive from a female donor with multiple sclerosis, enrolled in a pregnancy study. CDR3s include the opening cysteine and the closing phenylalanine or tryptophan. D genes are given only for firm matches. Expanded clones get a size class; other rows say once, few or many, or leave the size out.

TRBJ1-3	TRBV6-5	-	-	TGTGCCAGCAGTCGACAGGTAGACTCTGGAAACACCATATATTTT	CASSRQVDSGNTIYF
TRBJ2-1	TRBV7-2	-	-	TGTGCCAGCAGCCCTGGTCCCGGGACTCCTCCGTTTGAGCAGTTCTTC	CASSPGPGTPPFEQFF
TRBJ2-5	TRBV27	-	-	TGTGCCAGCAGTTCCTCGACTAGACAAGAGACCCAGTACTTC	CASSSSTRQETQYF
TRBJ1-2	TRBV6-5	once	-	TGTGCCAGCAGTCACCCCTTAGGGGGGGAATATGGCTACACCTTC	CASSHPLGGEYGYTF
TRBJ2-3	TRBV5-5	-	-	TGTGCCAGCAGCTTGCAGGCAGGGGGGAGCACAGATACGCAGTATTTT	CASSLQAGGSTDTQYF
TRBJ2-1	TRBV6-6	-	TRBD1	TGTGCCAGCAGCCTAGGGGGCGACTCCTACAATGAGCAGTTCTTC	CASSLGGDSYNEQFF
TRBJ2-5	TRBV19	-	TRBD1	TGTGCCAGTAGTCGGGACAGCCTCCAAGAGACCCAGTACTTC	CASSRDSLQETQYF
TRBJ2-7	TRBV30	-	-	TGTGCCTGGAAAGGTCCGGGGTCGGGGTTGCGGGGGCCGGGATACGAGCAGTACTTC	CAWKGPGSGLRGPGYEQYF
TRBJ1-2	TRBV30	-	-	TGTGCCTGGACGCGGAGGGATGGCGGCTACACCTTC	CAWTRRDGGYTF
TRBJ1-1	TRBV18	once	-	TGTGCCAGCTCACCACCTGTCGGGAGTGACACTGAAGCTTTCTTT	CASSPPVGSDTEAFF
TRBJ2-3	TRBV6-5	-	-	TGTGCCAGCAGCCGGGGGTTGGGCACAGATACGCAGTATTTT	CASSRGLGTDTQYF
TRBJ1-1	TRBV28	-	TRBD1	TGTGCCAGCATCCCGGGACAGATGAACACTGAAGCTTTCTTT	CASIPGQMNTEAFF
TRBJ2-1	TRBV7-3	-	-	TGTGCCAGCAGCTTACGGTTGGGCAGGGCCAATGAGCAGTTCTTC	CASSLRLGRANEQFF
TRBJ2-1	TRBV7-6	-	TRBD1	TGTGCCAGCAGCTTAGAGGGACAGGTTAGGAATGAGCAGTTCTTC	CASSLEGQVRNEQFF
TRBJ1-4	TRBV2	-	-	TGTGCCAGCGGCGACCCGGCAGGCGGGAATGAAAAACTGTTTTTT	CASGDPAGGNEKLFF
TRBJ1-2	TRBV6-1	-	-	TGTGCCAGCAGTGAAGCGGGCCCCGGTCTCTATGGCTACACCTTC	CASSEAGPGLYGYTF
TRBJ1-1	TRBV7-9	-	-	TGTGCCAGCAGCTTTCTTCAGGGAATGAGTACTGAAGCTTTCTTT	CASSFLQGMSTEAFF
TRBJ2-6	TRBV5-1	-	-	TGCGCCAGCAGCTTATCGAGGGACACCAGGACTGGGGCCAACGTCCTGACTTTC	CASSLSRDTRTGANVLTF
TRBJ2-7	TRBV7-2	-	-	TGTGCCAGCAGCCCCGGGACATGGGCCTACGAGCAGTACTTC	CASSPGTWAYEQYF
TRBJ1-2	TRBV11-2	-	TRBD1	TGTGCCAGCAGCTTAGATCAAGGAGGGGGCCTTAACTATGGCTACACCTTC	CASSLDQGGGLNYGYTF
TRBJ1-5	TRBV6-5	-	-	TGTGCCAGCAGTTACTCGAGGAACACTCAGCCCCAGCATTTT	CASSYSRNTQPQHF
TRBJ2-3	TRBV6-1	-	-	TGTGCCAGCAGTGGACGTCCCGCGGCAGATACGCAGTATTTT	CASSGRPAADTQYF
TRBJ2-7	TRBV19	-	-	TGTGCCAGTAGTTGGGTAGCGGCGGACGCCTACGAGCAGTACTTC	CASSWVAADAYEQYF
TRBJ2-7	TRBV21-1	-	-	TGTGCCAGCAGGGGACTAGCGGGGGGGTCCTACGAGCAGTACTTC	CASRGLAGGSYEQYF
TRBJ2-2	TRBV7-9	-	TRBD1	TGTGCCAGCAGTCGGACAGGGGACACCGGGGAGCTGTTTTTT	CASSRTGDTGELFF
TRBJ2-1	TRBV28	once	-	TGTGCCAGCAGTTTTAGCGGAAACTACAATGAGCAGTTCTTC	CASSFSGNYNEQFF
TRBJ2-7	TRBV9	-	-	TGTGCCAGCAGCAAAGGGAACAGGGAAGGTCGGCAGTACTTC	CASSKGNREGRQYF
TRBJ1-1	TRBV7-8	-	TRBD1	TGTGCCACCCTACAGGGGCCCACTGAAGCTTTCTTT	CATLQGPTEAFF
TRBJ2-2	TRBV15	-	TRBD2	TGTGCCACCATAGCGGGAGGGCCCGCCTCGAACACCGGGGAGCTGTTTTTT	CATIAGGPASNTGELFF
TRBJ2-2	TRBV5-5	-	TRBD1	TGTGCCAGCAGGACAGGGGGAAACACCGGGGAGCTGTTTTTT	CASRTGGNTGELFF
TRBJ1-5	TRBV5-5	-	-	TGTGCCAGCAGCTTAGAAGGGGTTAGTCAGCCCCAGCATTTT	CASSLEGVSQPQHF
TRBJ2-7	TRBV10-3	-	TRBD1	TGTGCCATCAGTGAGTCGGGACAGGGGACCTACGAGCAGTACTTC	CAISESGQGTYEQYF
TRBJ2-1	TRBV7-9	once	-	TGTGCTGTGAGGGACATATCAGACAATGAGCAGTTCTTC	CAVRDISDNEQFF
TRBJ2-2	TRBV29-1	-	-	TGCAGCGTTGGCCCCAGGGGCACCGGGGAGCTGTTTTTT	CSVGPRGTGELFF
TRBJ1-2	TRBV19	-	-	TGTGCCAGTAGTTGGCTAGAGCCCAACTATGGCTACACCTTC	CASSWLEPNYGYTF
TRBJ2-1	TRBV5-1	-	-	TGCGCCAGCAGCTTGAGCGTATACAATGAGCAGTTCTTC	CASSLSVYNEQFF
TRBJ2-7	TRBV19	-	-	TGTGCCAGTAGTAGCCGGGACACCTCCTACGAGCAGTACTTC	CASSSRDTSYEQYF
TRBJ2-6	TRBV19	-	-	TGTGCCAGTAGTATACAGGGTACTGGGGCCAACGTCCTGACTTTC	CASSIQGTGANVLTF
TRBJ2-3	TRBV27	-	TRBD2	TGTGCCAGCAGCGCCTTAGCCCCCCTAGCGGGAGGTGAGGATACGCAGTATTTT	CASSALAPLAGGEDTQYF
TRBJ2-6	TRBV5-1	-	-	TGCGCCAGCAGCTTGGGCAGGGGCTCTGGGGCCAACGTCCTGACTTTC	CASSLGRGSGANVLTF
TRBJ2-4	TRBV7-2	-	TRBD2	TGTGCCAGCGTTTCGGTCGGCGGGGGGGGCGGCATTCAGTACTTC	CASVSVGGGGGIQYF
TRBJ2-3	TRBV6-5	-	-	TGTGCCAGCCGACAGGCAGATACGCAGTATTTT	CASRQADTQYF
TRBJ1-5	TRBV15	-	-	TGTGCCACCAGCAGAGCCCCGGGACAGCCCCAGCATTTT	CATSRAPGQPQHF
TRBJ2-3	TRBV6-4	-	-	TGTGCCAGCAGTGACTCGACTAGTGGAGGAACAGATACGCAGTATTTT	CASSDSTSGGTDTQYF
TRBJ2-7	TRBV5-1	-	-	TGCGCCAGCAGCCAAAATTCCCGTGGTCAGAACAGGGACGTGTCCTACGAGCAGTACTTC	CASSQNSRGQNRDVSYEQYF
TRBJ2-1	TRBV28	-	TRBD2	TGTGCCAGCAGCCGGGGACTCGGGACTAGCGGGAGAGGGGGCCTGTGGAATGAGCAGTTCTTC	CASSRGLGTSGRGGLWNEQFF
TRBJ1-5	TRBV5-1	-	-	TGCGCCAGCAGCTCAGGGGCAGGGCAACAGCCCCAGCATTTT	CASSSGAGQQPQHF
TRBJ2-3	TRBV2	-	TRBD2	TGTGCCAGCAGGCGGGGGGCAGATACGCAGTATTTT	CASRRGADTQYF
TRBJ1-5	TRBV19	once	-	TGTGCCAGTACCCCACACGGGCAGGGAGGCCAGCCCCAGCATTTT	CASTPHGQGGQPQHF
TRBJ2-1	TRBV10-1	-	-	TGCGCCAGCAGTGACGGGAGAGACAATGAGCAGTTCTTC	CASSDGRDNEQFF
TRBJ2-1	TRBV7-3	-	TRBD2	TGTGCCAGCAGCTTCGGGGGGTTGAATGAGCAGTTCTTC	CASSFGGLNEQFF
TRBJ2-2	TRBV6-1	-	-	TGTGCCAGCAGTGTCCTTACCGGGGAGCTGTTTTTT	CASSVLTGELFF